The 8 T cell receptor beta chains reported below all come from one sample, sequenced in a study of T cells in Graves' hyperthyroidism and ophthalmopathy. Amplified regions were TCR beta CDR3 sequences from RNA transcripts. With the HTBI primer set, the TCR CDR3 went through a first round of RT-PCR. TCRdb re-called the multiplex PCR reads with MiXCR, one entry per CDR3 protein. The top ten hold about 29% of the sample, which has 490,000 or so distinct CDR3 sequences, 16% seen once. Sequenced: blood. The source of these receptors is a woman aged 25 to 39 with Graves' ophthalmopathy.

V and J are TRBV29-1 and TRBJ1-2; D possibly corresponds to TRBD1 (5 bases). Germline loops: CDR1 SQVTM, CDR2 ANQGSEA. This CDR3 has 11 amino acids. The V end was cut by 4 bases, the J end by 8 bases, with 11 bases between. The CDR3 DNA is TGCAGCGTTGCCCAGGGCGGGGGCTACACCTTC. Its translation: CSVAQGGGYTF.

This clonotype came up many times. The rearrangement links TRBV11-2 to TRBJ2-7; 14 nucleotides match TRBD2. In germline, CDR1 is SGHAT, CDR2 FQNNGV. Unmatched junction bases numbered 4, after V lost 0 bases and J lost 3 bases. The CDR3 spans 17 residues. The CDR3 region has the DNA TGTGCCAGCAGCTTAGATGGACTAGCGGGAGGTTTCTACGAGCAGTACTTC. As protein: CASSLDGLAGGFYEQYF.

This clonotype was observed a few times. Just one base apart from a much larger clone, this may be a read error. The V gene is TRBV28, the J gene TRBJ1-2; tentative D call: TRBD1 (6 bases). The germline V and J ends were trimmed by 4 bases and 2 bases, with 20 bases remaining between them. The CDR3 runs 17 residues. Germline V lookup: CDR1 MDHEN, CDR2 SYDVKM. The CDR3 loop reads CASSSPPGTTLNYGYTF. The DNA for the CDR3 is TGTGCCAGCAGTTCACCTCCCGGGACAACGCTCAACTATGGCTACACCTTC.

In DNA form, the CDR3 reads TGCGCCAGCAGCCACTTATCAATGAACACTGAAGCTTTCTTT. Protein product: CASSHLSMNTEAFF. This sequence joins TRBV4-3 and TRBJ1-1; D not resolved. CDR1 and CDR2 from the germline V gene are LGHNA and YSLEER. The ends were cut back, 3 bases at V and 0 bases at J, with 8 bases in the middle. The CDR3 consists of 14 residues.

This clonotype was seen at least ten times. V is TRBV5-1 and J is TRBJ2-7; maybe TRBD1 (6 bases). The CDR3 is 16 amino acids. The V gene's germline CDR1 is SGHRS and CDR2 YFSETQ. V lost 0 bases to trimming and J lost 0 bases, with 13 bases between them. As DNA, the CDR3 is TGCGCCAGCAGCTTGGAGGTGGGGGCTAGCTCCTACGAGCAGTACTTC. It specifies CASSLEVGASSYEQYF.

The V gene is TRBV5-1, the J gene TRBJ2-1; TRBD2 agrees at 9 bases. Germline V gene lookup returns CDR1 SGHRS and CDR2 YFSETQ. V dropped 3 bases and J dropped 1; count of bases not matched to a gene: 2. The CDR3 loop spans 15 amino acids. CDR3 sequence: CASSSGLASYNEQFF. In DNA, the CDR3 is TGCGCCAGCAGCTCGGGACTAGCTTCCTACAATGAGCAGTTCTTC. The entire variable domain, with the rest obtained from reference TRBV5-1 and TRBJ2-1, is as follows: KAGVTQTPRYLIKTRGQQVTLSCSPISGHRSVSWYQQTPGQGLQFLFEYFSETQRNKGNFPGRFSGRQFSNSRSEMNVSTLELGDSALYLCASSSGLASYNEQFFGPGTRLTVL.

This chain uses TRBV6-2 or TRBV6-3 with TRBJ1-2; a possible D gene is TRBD1 (5 bases). Germline V gene sequence: CDR1 MNHEY, CDR2 SVGEGT. The CDR3 is 14 amino acids. Trimming cost V 2 bases and J 6 bases, with 13 bases left between them. The CDR3 sequence is CASSYDGGPHGYTF. CDR3 DNA: TGTGCCAGCAGTTACGACGGGGGTCCCCATGGCTACACCTTC.

A few counts support this clonotype. The chain links TRBV6-1 to TRBJ2-7; 9 bases fit TRBD1. Germline-derived CDR1 and CDR2 are MNHNS and SASEGT. Germline trimming cut 5 bases from V and 9 bases from J; bases unmatched to any gene: 8. The CDR3 contains 13 residues. The CDR3 DNA reads as TGTGCCAGCAGTATCGGGACAGGGAATGGGCAGTACTTC. It specifies CASSIGTGNGQYF.